Below, one T cell receptor (beta chain) is given with its context. The CDR3 has 15 residues. Germline CDR1 reads KGHDR; CDR2 reads SFDVKD. Trimming removed 1 base at V and 2 bases at J, with 9 bases between. These data come from a study of CD8 T cells in Susac syndrome. RNA was extracted with the RNeasy kit, and a quantity of 0.5 to 1 ug was reverse transcribed using random hexamers. A single record per CDR3 protein comes from TCRdb applying MiXCR to the immunoSEQ multiplex PCR reads. The repertoire includes roughly 120,000 distinct CDR3 sequences, approximately 95% of them detected once, and roughly 0.29% sits in the top ten.

The specimen sequenced was CD8+ T cells from PBMCs. The sequence was obtained from a human donor with multiple sclerosis. The gene calls are TRBV24-1 and TRBJ2-3; D not certain. This CDR3 is CATSDFAATTDTQYF. CDR3 nucleotide sequence: TGTGCCACCAGTGATTTTGCGGCTACCACAGATACGCAGTATTTT.